The text below deals with one T cell receptor beta chain. Its antigen is not identified. The junction departs from the called germline gene at one end, perhaps through a read error. This entry is derived from a study of blood T cells in healthy people across ages. Findings and limits, study-wide: Investigators viewed diversity estimates from one million T cells as underestimates, the study reported. Across samples, TCR beta diversity tracked strongly with naive T cell percentage.

The second PCR ran about 6 to 11 cycles with a sample-barcoded 5' primer and J-beta primers. TCRdb re-derived calls from the 5' RACE reads in MiXCR, one entry per CDR3 protein. Seen here are 600,000 to 900,000 distinct CDR3 sequences, about 26% observed once, and the top ten hold roughly 3.1%. These data also formed part of another study, on T cells of mothers and their children.

This clonotype originated in a boy aged 5-17 years in good health. Source material: blood.

The CDR3 protein is CASSGPRHNYEQYF. The DNA for the CDR3 is TGTGCTAGCAGTGGACCCAGACATAACTACGAGCAGTACTTC. The gene calls are TRBV25-1 and TRBJ2-5; D ambiguous. With the DNA end fitting TRBJ2-7 better, the J assignment may be wrong. This CDR3 spans 14 amino acids. CDR1 is MGHDK, CDR2 SYGVNS, per germline.